These 29 T cell receptor beta chains were sequenced from one sample in a study of blood T cell repertoires in COVID-19. TCRdb keeps only in-frame clones here, not all; method: immunoSEQ multiplex PCR. The top ten clones hold approximately 9.1% of a sample with under 150,000 clones, under 90% of them seen once. Material for sequencing was peripheral blood. These receptors were taken from a woman aged 60-75 years with active or convalescent COVID-19.

The genes are TRBV7-3 and TRBJ2-1; TRBD2 aligns across 9 bases. The CDR3 loop spans 17 amino acids. CDR1 and CDR2 from the germline V gene are SGHTA and FQGTGA. V shed 5 bases and J 7 bases; nucleotides not matched to a gene: 15. CDR3 residues: CASSPTPSPSGGNEQFF. The DNA for the CDR3 is TGTGCCAGCAGCCCAACCCCGTCTCCGAGCGGGGGGAATGAGCAGTTCTTC. Full variable domain (outside the CDR3, taken from reference TRBV7-3 and TRBJ2-1): GAGVSQTPSNKVTEKGKYVELRCDPISGHTALYWYRQSLGQGPEFLIYFQGTGAADDSGLPNDRFFAVRPEGSVSTLKIQRTERGDSAVYLCASSPTPSPSGGNEQFFGPGTRLTVL.

The chain recombines TRBV25-1 with TRBJ2-3; 8 nucleotides line up with TRBD2. The trim removed 3 bases at V and 6 bases at J, leaving 11 bases unmatched. The CDR3 sequence is 16 residues long. In germline, CDR1 is MGHDK, CDR2 SYGVNS. CDR3 DNA sequence: TGTGCCAGCAGTGAGGGCCTAGCGGGTTTGGGGGATACGCAGTATTTT. As protein: CASSEGLAGLGDTQYF.

The gene calls are TRBV5-1 and TRBJ2-3, with 7 positions matching TRBD1. The CDR3 runs 14 residues. V gave up 2 bases and J gave up 2 bases; unmatched junction bases: 2. The V gene's germline CDR1 is SGHRS and CDR2 YFSETQ. DNA of the CDR3: TGCGCCAGCAGCTTCGAGGGGGCCACAGATACGCAGTATTTT. This gives the protein CASSFEGATDTQYF.

The rearrangement joins TRBV6-1 to TRBJ1-3; the D gene is possibly TRBD1 (5 bases). V dropped 3 bases and J dropped 1 base, with 13 bases sitting between them. This CDR3 is built from 16 residues. Per the germline V gene, CDR1 is MNHNS and CDR2 is SASEGT. CDR3 DNA sequence: TGTGCCAGCAGTGACCGGGGGGAGCTATCTGGAAACACCATATATTTT. It yields the protein CASSDRGELSGNTIYF.

The J gene is TRBJ1-5, the V gene TRBV19, with 7 nucleotides matching TRBD1. Per germline, CDR1 LNHDA and CDR2 SQIVND (reference sequence). V was pared by 5 bases and J by 0 bases, with 4 bases of the junction left unmatched. This CDR3 spans 15 amino acids. For the CDR3, the DNA is TGTGCCAGTAGTGTGACAGGGACTAGCAATCAGCCCCAGCATTTT. This encodes CASSVTGTSNQPQHF. Looking up the rest from reference TRBV19 and TRBJ1-5 gives the full variable domain: DGGITQSPKYLFRKEGQNVTLSCEQNLNHDAMYWYRQDPGQGLRLIYYSQIVNDFQKGDIAEGYSVSREKKESFPLTVTSAQKNPTAFYLCASSVTGTSNQPQHFGDGTRLSIL.

V is TRBV2 and J is TRBJ2-1, with 16 positions matching TRBD2. The J segment lost 5 bases and the V segment lost 6 bases, leaving 4 bases of the junction unmatched. There are 16 residues in the CDR3. Germline V gene lookup returns CDR1 SNHLY and CDR2 FYNNEI. DNA of the CDR3: TGTGCCAGCAGCGCGGGACTAGCGGGGGGGCACAATGAGCAGTTCTTC. This gives the protein CASSAGLAGGHNEQFF.

J is TRBJ2-1 and V is TRBV3-1 (or the pseudogene TRBV3-2), with TRBD2 matching 8 bases. The CDR3 contains 16 residues. In germline, CDR1 is LGHDT, CDR2 YNNKEL (reference sequence). V gave up 4 bases and J gave up 5 bases; unmatched junction bases: 10. CDR3 sequence (DNA): TGTGCCAGCAGCCTTCGGCGGGCGGGGGGTAACAATGAGCAGTTCTTC. The encoded protein is CASSLRRAGGNNEQFF.

The rearrangement joins TRBV7-3 to TRBJ2-5, with 12 nucleotides matching TRBD2. The CDR3 runs 14 residues. Germline lookup yields CDR1 SGHTA and CDR2 FQGTGA. V was pared by 5 bases and J by 4 bases, with 2 bases of the junction left unmatched. CDR3: CASSLGLAGETQYF. In nucleotides, the CDR3 is TGTGCCAGCAGCCTGGGACTAGCGGGAGAGACCCAGTACTTC.

The rearrangement uses TRBV6-5 and TRBJ1-4, with no clear D. Germline lookup yields CDR1 MNHEY and CDR2 SVGAGI. V was pared by 2 bases and J by 7 bases, with 11 bases between. The CDR3 runs 14 residues. CDR3 sequence reads: CASSYEGIGEKLFF. The DNA for the CDR3 is TGTGCCAGCAGTTACGAGGGTATCGGTGAAAAACTGTTTTTT.

This clone was seen a handful of times. The chain joins TRBV30 to TRBJ1-1, with D unclear. Trimming removed 1 base from V and 4 bases from J, with 7 bases in between. The CDR3 length is 12 residues. Germline-derived CDR1 and CDR2 are GTSNPN and SVGIG (reference sequence). The CDR3 here is CAWSEQTTEAFF. CDR3 sequence (DNA): TGTGCCTGGAGTGAGCAAACCACTGAAGCTTTCTTT.

The chain recombines TRBV7-3 with TRBJ1-2, with a tentative D call TRBD1 (5 bases). Per the germline V gene, CDR1 is SGHTA and CDR2 is FQGTGA. V was cut by 0 bases and J by 6 bases, with 5 bases left in between. The CDR3 has 12 amino acids. CDR3 residues: CASSLTGDGYTF. Written as DNA, the CDR3 is TGTGCCAGCAGCTTAACAGGGGATGGCTACACCTTC.

V gene TRBV10-3 combines with J gene TRBJ2-5; 11 bases align to TRBD2. Germline CDR1 ENHRY, CDR2 SYGVKD. The CDR3 contains 16 residues. The trim removed 3 bases at V and 3 bases at J, leaving 6 bases unmatched. The CDR3, as DNA: TGTGCCATCAGTGACGGAATAGCGGGGGGGGAAGAGACCCAGTACTTC. As protein: CAISDGIAGGEETQYF.

This clone has a count of ten or more. This chain joins TRBV5-1 and TRBJ1-6; D remains ambiguous. Germline V lookup: CDR1 SGHRS, CDR2 YFSETQ. Trimming removed 0 bases from V and 6 bases from J, with 13 bases in between. The CDR3 contains 16 residues. Here the CDR3 DNA reads TGCGCCAGCAGCTTGGGGTACGGGAACGGTAATTCACCCCTCCACTTT. Translating it yields CASSLGYGNGNSPLHF.

The chain uses TRBV21-1 and TRBJ2-1; the table's D gene call, TRBD1, was not cross checked with the DNA. TRBV21-1 is marked as a pseudogene. The CDR3 runs to 14 residues. The DNA of the CDR3 is TGTGCCAGCAGATCCAGGGTACCTACCAATGAGCAGTTCTTC. This encodes CASRSRVPTNEQFF.

V and J are TRBV30 and TRBJ2-7; 8 nucleotides align to TRBD1. The junction had 5 bases not matched to a gene; V was cut back by 2 bases and J by 2 bases. The germline V gene has CDR1 GTSNPN and CDR2 SVGIG (reference sequence). The CDR3 is 14 amino acids. Here the CDR3 reads CAWSRDRSTYEQYF. The CDR3 nucleotides read TGTGCCTGGAGTCGGGACAGGTCAACCTACGAGCAGTACTTC.

J is TRBJ2-3 and V is TRBV7-2, with D perhaps matching TRBD1 (6 bases). This CDR3 is 14 amino acids long. The germline V gene has CDR1 SGHTA and CDR2 FQGNSA. Between the trimmed V and J ends, which lost 5 bases and 4 bases, there was a span of 13 bases. This CDR3 is CASSTRQVPDTQYF. The CDR3 DNA is TGTGCCAGCAGCACACGACAGGTTCCAGATACGCAGTATTTT.

The rearrangement joins TRBV6-2 or TRBV6-3 to TRBJ1-2, with D unclear. Germline V CDR1 and CDR2: MNHEY, SVGEGT. The CDR3 covers 14 residues. The germline V and J ends were trimmed by 0 bases and 1 base, with 6 bases remaining between them. CDR3 protein: CASSYSGLNYGYTF. CDR3 coding DNA: TGTGCCAGCAGTTACTCTGGCCTTAACTATGGCTACACCTTC.

V and J are TRBV27 and TRBJ2-1, with 9 bases matching TRBD2. Looked up from germline, CDR1 is MNHEY and CDR2 is SMNVEV (reference sequence). The CDR3 extends over 17 amino acids. V lost 7 bases to trimming and J lost 6 bases; unmatched junction nucleotides: 16. The CDR3 spells CASKAVAGARIGNEQFF. CDR3 DNA sequence: TGTGCCAGCAAGGCTGTAGCGGGAGCCAGGATTGGCAATGAGCAGTTCTTC.

This chain uses TRBV24-1 with TRBJ1-2, with 9 positions matching TRBD1. Trimming removed 5 bases from V and 5 bases from J; junction bases left unmatched: 5. Germline CDR1 KGHDR, CDR2 SFDVKD. This CDR3 region has 14 residues. The CDR3 DNA reads TGTGCCACCAGTGGCAACAGGGGGCATTATGGCTACACCTTC. Translated, it gives CATSGNRGHYGYTF.

The chain carries TRBV9 and TRBJ2-1, with D perhaps TRBD1 (7 bases). The CDR3 runs to 19 residues. Germline V gene data show CDR1 as SGDLS and CDR2 as YYNGEE. Trimming left V 0 bases short and J 2 bases short, with 21 bases between. The CDR3 region is CASSVVKGASAYPYNEQFF. The CDR3 DNA sequence: TGTGCCAGCAGCGTAGTGAAGGGGGCTAGCGCCTATCCCTACAATGAGCAGTTCTTC.

This clone was recorded only once. This sequence joins TRBV6-5 and TRBJ1-5; TRBD1 matches at 9 bases. The V and J ends lost 7 bases and 5 bases, in that order; junction bases with no gene match: 3. The CDR3 has 13 amino acids. From germline, CDR1 is MNHEY and CDR2 SVGAGI. The chain's CDR3 is CASMGQGDQPQHF. CDR3 in DNA: TGTGCCAGCATGGGACAGGGCGATCAGCCCCAGCATTTT.

This clone was detected only a few times. V and J are TRBV10-3 and TRBJ1-1; TRBD1 might be the D (6 bases). Germline V lookup: CDR1 ENHRY, CDR2 SYGVKD. CDR3 length: 12 residues. The CDR3 DNA is TGTGCAGGGGGTAGAGGAAACACTGAAGCTTTCTTT. Translation: CAGGRGNTEAFF.

There are a few counts of this clone. This chain uses TRBV10-3 with TRBJ2-1; TRBD2 matches 10 bases. CDR1 is ENHRY and CDR2 is SYGVKD in the germline V gene. The CDR3 totals 17 residues. Losses at the gene ends were 0 bases for V and 7 bases for J; bases not matched to a gene: 9. In nucleotides, the CDR3 is TGTGCCATCAGTGAGTCGGGTGAGCGGGGGGGCCGGAATGAGCAGTTCTTC. Translation: CAISESGERGGRNEQFF.

CDR3 coding DNA: TGTGCCAGCAGAGACGGACTAGCGGGGGCTCGGCAGTACGTC. Translating gives CASRDGLAGARQYV. This chain joins TRBV2 and TRBJ2-7; 13 positions match TRBD2. CDR1 is SNHLY, CDR2 FYNNEI, per germline. Germline trimming cut 6 bases from V and 9 bases from J; bases unmatched to any gene: 8. CDR3 size: 14 residues.

The chain combines TRBV6-1 with TRBJ2-3; 11 positions match TRBD2. This CDR3 contains 17 residues. Losses at the gene ends were 3 bases for V and 0 bases for J; bases not matched to a gene: 5. The V gene's germline CDR1 is MNHNS and CDR2 SASEGT. The CDR3: CASSDSSGGPSTDTQYF. The CDR3 nucleotides are TGTGCCAGCAGTGATTCTAGCGGGGGGCCTAGCACAGATACGCAGTATTTT.

The rearrangement links TRBV19 to TRBJ2-1; 7 nucleotides line up with TRBD2. V was clipped by 5 bases and J by 6 bases; unmatched bases: 16. The germline CDR1 and CDR2 sequences are LNHDA and SQIVND (reference sequence). CDR3 length: 17 residues. DNA of the CDR3: TGTGCCAGTAGTCCGATTCGGGGACCAGCGGGGCTCAATGAGCAGTTCTTC. Translating gives CASSPIRGPAGLNEQFF.

This chain joins TRBV28 and TRBJ1-3; the D gene is possibly TRBD1 (5 bases). V lost 7 bases, J lost 2 bases, and 9 bases lay in between. This CDR3 contains 13 residues. Germline CDR1 is MDHEN and CDR2 is SYDVKM. CDR3 in DNA: TGTGCCAGCAAGCGGGGACCTGGAAACACCATATATTTT. Amino acid sequence: CASKRGPGNTIYF.

The chain has TRBV5-6 and TRBJ2-3; no reliable D call. The V end lost 4 bases, the J end lost 0 bases, and 6 bases lay between the germline ends. Germline V lookup: CDR1 SGHDT, CDR2 YYEEEE. The CDR3 consists of 13 residues. For the CDR3, the DNA is TGTGCCAGCAGCCCCGAGAGCACAGATACGCAGTATTTT. Its translation: CASSPESTDTQYF. Using reference TRBV5-6 and TRBJ2-3 for the parts outside the CDR3, the full variable domain is DAGVTQSPTHLIKTRGQQVTLRCSPKSGHDTVSWYQQALGQGPQFIFQYYEEEERQRGNFPDRFSGHQFPNYSSELNVNALLLGDSALYLCASSPESTDTQYFGPGTRLTVL.

The chain recombines TRBV10-1 with TRBJ1-3; 7 nucleotides agree with TRBD1. CDR1 WNHNN and CDR2 SYGVQD come from the germline V gene (reference sequence). The ends lost 5 bases at V and 4 bases at J; junction bases unmatched: 2. This CDR3 is 13 amino acids long. The CDR3 bases are TGCGCCAGCAGTCGGGACAGCGGAAACACCATATATTTT. This translates into CASSRDSGNTIYF.